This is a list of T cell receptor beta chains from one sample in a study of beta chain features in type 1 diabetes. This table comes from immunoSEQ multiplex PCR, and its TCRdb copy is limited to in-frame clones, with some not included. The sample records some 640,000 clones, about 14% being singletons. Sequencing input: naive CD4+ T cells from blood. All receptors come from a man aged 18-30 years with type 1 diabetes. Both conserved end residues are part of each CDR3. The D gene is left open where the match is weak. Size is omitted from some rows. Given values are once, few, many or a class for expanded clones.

CDR3 protein: CASSNRGHGYTF
CDR3 DNA: TGCGCCAGCAGTAACAGGGGCCATGGCTACACCTTC
D gene: TRBD1
V gene: TRBV10-2
J gene: TRBJ1-2
clone size: NA

CDR3 protein: CSVEGGSSYNEQFF
CDR3 DNA: TGCAGCGTTGAAGGGGGGAGCTCCTACAATGAGCAGTTCTTC
D gene: NA
V gene: TRBV29-1
J gene: TRBJ2-1
clone size: few

CDR3 protein: CASSQAGPDRRRRYGYTF
CDR3 DNA: TGTGCCAGCAGCCAAGCGGGACCCGACCGGAGGCGACGCTATGGCTACACCTTC
D gene: NA
V gene: TRBV5-6
J gene: TRBJ1-2
clone size: NA

CDR3 protein: CATSRSPQGNTEAFF
CDR3 DNA: TGTGCCACCAGCAGGTCTCCACAGGGAAACACTGAAGCTTTCTTT
D gene: NA
V gene: TRBV15
J gene: TRBJ1-1
clone size: few

CDR3 protein: CASRAGQGSSYEQYF
CDR3 DNA: TGTGCCAGCAGGGCTGGACAGGGGTCGTCTTACGAGCAGTACTTC
D gene: TRBD1
V gene: TRBV6-6
J gene: TRBJ2-7
clone size: few

CDR3 protein: CASSPPEETQYF
CDR3 DNA: TGTGCCAGCAGCCCCCCCGAGGAGACCCAGTACTTC
D gene: NA
V gene: TRBV11-3
J gene: TRBJ2-5
clone size: NA

CDR3 protein: CASSPSGGGNSPLHF
CDR3 DNA: TGCGCCAGCAGCCCCTCCGGGGGGGGAAATTCACCCCTCCACTTT
D gene: NA
V gene: TRBV5-1
J gene: TRBJ1-6
clone size: NA

CDR3 protein: CASSPPMGNTIYF
CDR3 DNA: TGTGCCAGCAGCCCCCCGATGGGGAACACCATATATTTT
D gene: NA
V gene: TRBV13
J gene: TRBJ1-3
clone size: few

CDR3 protein: CAARRTVLQETQYF
CDR3 DNA: TGTGCCGCGAGACGGACAGTACTTCAAGAGACCCAGTACTTC
D gene: NA
V gene: TRBV2
J gene: TRBJ2-5
clone size: NA

CDR3 protein: CASREGNSIDGYTF
CDR3 DNA: TGTGCCAGCAGAGAGGGGAACAGTATTGACGGCTACACCTTC
D gene: NA
V gene: TRBV7-9
J gene: TRBJ1-2
clone size: NA

CDR3 protein: CASSSQGITEAFF
CDR3 DNA: TGTGCCAGCAGTTCTCAGGGAATCACTGAAGCTTTCTTT
D gene: NA
V gene: TRBV27
J gene: TRBJ1-1
clone size: NA

CDR3 protein: CASSVRPGLTEAFF
CDR3 DNA: TGTGCCAGCAGCGTACGTCCAGGGCTCACTGAAGCTTTCTTT
D gene: NA
V gene: TRBV9
J gene: TRBJ1-1
clone size: NA

CDR3 protein: CAWTPSGYQETQYF
CDR3 DNA: TGTGCCTGGACCCCTAGCGGGTACCAAGAGACCCAGTACTTC
D gene: TRBD2
V gene: TRBV30
J gene: TRBJ2-5
clone size: few

CDR3 protein: CASSEIKAGGPNEQFF
CDR3 DNA: TGTGCCAGCAGTGAAATAAAAGCGGGAGGGCCCAATGAGCAGTTCTTC
D gene: TRBD2
V gene: TRBV2
J gene: TRBJ2-1
clone size: NA

CDR3 protein: CASSLLREAYYNEQFF
CDR3 DNA: TGTGCCAGCAGCTTACTGCGGGAGGCCTACTACAATGAGCAGTTCTTC
D gene: TRBD2
V gene: TRBV5-4
J gene: TRBJ2-1
clone size: few

CDR3 protein: CASSYTTVAGGGSSF
CDR3 DNA: TGTGCCAGCAGTTACACGACGGTAGCAGGGGGCGGTTCGTCGTTT
D gene: TRBD1
V gene: TRBV6-6
J gene: TRBJ1-1
clone size: few

CDR3 protein: CASAIDRAKRAFF
CDR3 DNA: TGTGCCAGCGCCATAGACAGGGCAAAACGAGCTTTCTTT
D gene: TRBD1
V gene: TRBV27
J gene: TRBJ1-1
clone size: NA

CDR3 protein: CASSPRGDNYGYTF
CDR3 DNA: TGTGCCAGCAGCCCCAGGGGGGATAACTATGGCTACACCTTC
D gene: TRBD1
V gene: TRBV7-2
J gene: TRBJ1-2
clone size: NA

CDR3 protein: CATSVANEQFF
CDR3 DNA: TGTGCCACCAGTGTGGCGAATGAGCAGTTCTTC
D gene: NA
V gene: TRBV2
J gene: TRBJ2-1
clone size: NA

CDR3 protein: CASSVVTGFSTDTQYF
CDR3 DNA: TGTGCCAGCAGCGTAGTGACGGGATTTAGCACAGATACGCAGTATTTT
D gene: NA
V gene: TRBV9
J gene: TRBJ2-3
clone size: few

CDR3 protein: CASRRTGNTEAFF
CDR3 DNA: TGTGCCAGCAGGCGTACAGGGAACACTGAAGCTTTCTTT
D gene: NA
V gene: TRBV2
J gene: TRBJ1-1
clone size: few

CDR3 protein: CATSRETGSYSEQFF
CDR3 DNA: TGTGCCACCAGCAGAGAGACAGGGAGCTATAGTGAGCAGTTCTTC
D gene: TRBD1
V gene: TRBV15
J gene: TRBJ2-1
clone size: few

CDR3 protein: CASTLIGIVQYF
CDR3 DNA: TGTGCCAGCACCCTTATAGGAATCGTGCAGTATTTT
D gene: NA
V gene: TRBV6-5
J gene: TRBJ2-3
clone size: NA

CDR3 protein: CASSTQRTQYF
CDR3 DNA: TGTGCCAGCAGTACCCAGAGGACCCAGTACTTC
D gene: NA
V gene: TRBV6-5
J gene: TRBJ2-5
clone size: few

CDR3 protein: CATSRDTESNQPQHF
CDR3 DNA: TGTGCCACCAGCAGAGACACAGAAAGCAATCAGCCCCAGCATTTT
D gene: NA
V gene: TRBV15
J gene: TRBJ1-5
clone size: NA

CDR3 protein: CASSLRGPTDTQYF
CDR3 DNA: TGCGCCAGCAGCTTGAGGGGTCCCACAGATACGCAGTATTTT
D gene: NA
V gene: TRBV5-1
J gene: TRBJ2-3
clone size: NA

CDR3 protein: CAHERWMNTEAFF
CDR3 DNA: TGTGCCCATGAGCGATGGATGAACACTGAAGCTTTCTTT
D gene: NA
V gene: TRBV6-5
J gene: TRBJ1-1
clone size: NA

CDR3 protein: CASSTQGAFQGTQYF
CDR3 DNA: TGTGCCAGCAGTACACAGGGGGCTTTTCAGGGTACGCAGTATTTT
D gene: TRBD1
V gene: TRBV7-2
J gene: TRBJ2-3
clone size: few

CDR3 protein: CASSQGGGGGPIAQYF
CDR3 DNA: TGCGCCAGCAGCCAAGGGGGCGGCGGGGGGCCGATCGCGCAGTATTTT
D gene: TRBD2
V gene: TRBV4-3
J gene: TRBJ2-3
clone size: few

CDR3 protein: CASSGEFHYGYTF
CDR3 DNA: TGTGCCAGCAGTGGGGAGTTCCACTATGGCTACACCTTC
D gene: NA
V gene: TRBV6-5
J gene: TRBJ1-2
clone size: NA

CDR3 protein: CASSFTIGEQYF
CDR3 DNA: TGCGCCAGCAGCTTCACGATTGGGGAGCAGTACTTC
D gene: NA
V gene: TRBV5-1
J gene: TRBJ2-7
clone size: few